The 22 T cell receptor beta chains reported below all come from one sample, sequenced in a study of blood T cell repertoires in COVID-19. This table comes from immunoSEQ multiplex PCR, and its TCRdb copy is limited to in-frame clones, with some not included. The data hold about 190,000 clones, with 80% to 85% observed a single time. The material sequenced was peripheral blood. The receptors here all came from a human donor in a cohort sampled during active COVID-19.

This rearrangement joins TRBV28 to TRBJ1-2, with D perhaps matching TRBD1 (5 bases). Trimming cost V 11 bases and J 3 bases, with 13 bases left between them. Looked up from germline, CDR1 is MDHEN and CDR2 is SYDVKM. The CDR3 totals 12 residues. CDR3 DNA: TGTGCCGCGAAGCTCAGGGACTATGGCTACACCTTC. Protein product: CAAKLRDYGYTF.

This chain links TRBV5-1 with TRBJ2-6, with D perhaps TRBD2 (5 bases). This CDR3 region has 20 residues. Per germline, CDR1 SGHRS and CDR2 YFSETQ. Trimming stripped 4 bases from V and 4 bases from J, with 27 bases between. The CDR3 coding sequence is TGCGCCAGCAGCCCACTAGGAACACCAAAACTGCCTCTGGGGGCCAACGTCCTGACTTTC. Translating gives CASSPLGTPKLPLGANVLTF.

The chain recombines TRBV29-1 with TRBJ2-3; 7 positions agree with TRBD2. This CDR3 has 12 amino acids. CDR1 and CDR2 from the germline V gene are SQVTM and ANQGSEA. V dropped 4 bases and J dropped 4; count of bases not matched to a gene: 2. Here the CDR3 reads CSVVSGADTQYF. In nucleotides, the CDR3 is TGCAGCGTTGTAAGCGGGGCAGATACGCAGTATTTT.

In DNA, the CDR3 is TGTGCCAGCAGTTTAGCCCCGGGACACTCCTACGAGCAGTACGTC. This codes for CASSLAPGHSYEQYV. The rearrangement joins TRBV6-6 to TRBJ2-7; D might be TRBD1 (6 bases). Trimming shortened V by 4 bases and J by 0 bases, and 13 bases separated the two germline ends. Per the germline V gene, CDR1 is MNHNY and CDR2 is SVGAGI (reference sequence). The CDR3 is 15 residues long.

The chain joins TRBV18 to TRBJ1-2; TRBD1 is a possible D gene (5 bases). Trimming pared 6 bases from V and 0 bases from J, leaving 14 bases between. Germline loops: CDR1 KGHSH, CDR2 LQKENI. The CDR3 spans 15 residues. The CDR3 region is CASSLLQGTNYGYTF. DNA for the CDR3: TGTGCCAGCTCTCTCCTTCAGGGAACTAACTATGGCTACACCTTC.

The chain recombines TRBV18 with TRBJ2-7, with TRBD1 matching 9 bases. Germline CDR1 KGHSH, CDR2 LQKENI. V lost 5 bases, J lost 2 bases, and 7 bases stayed unmatched. This CDR3 spans 15 amino acids. CDR3 loop: CASSRDRVIPYEQYF. CDR3 DNA sequence: TGTGCCAGCTCAAGGGACAGGGTCATCCCCTACGAGCAGTACTTC.

The CDR3 coding sequence is TGTGCCAGCTCACTATCGAGCGGGGCTCCAGGGGAGACCCAGTACTTC. Translating gives CASSLSSGAPGETQYF. This chain joins TRBV7-9 and TRBJ2-5; 7 bases are a match to TRBD2. There are 16 residues in the CDR3. Germline values: CDR1 SEHNR, CDR2 FQNEAQ (reference sequence). V shed 8 bases and J 5 bases; nucleotides not matched to a gene: 17. The entire variable domain, with the rest obtained from reference TRBV7-9 and TRBJ2-5, is as follows: DTGVSQNPRHKITKRGQNVTFRCDPISEHNRLYWYRQTLGQGPEFLTYFQNEAQLEKSRLLSDRFSAERPKGSFSTLEIQRTEQGDSAMYLCASSLSSGAPGETQYFGPGTRLLVL.

V usage is TRBV10-2 and J usage is TRBJ1-5; the match to TRBD1 covers 9 bases. Losses at the gene ends were 7 bases for V and 7 bases for J; bases not matched to a gene: 8. Germline CDR1 is WSHSY and CDR2 is SAAADI. This CDR3 contains 14 residues. The DNA for the CDR3 is TGCGCCAGCACCCCGGGACAGGGCGGACAGCCCCAGCATTTT. It encodes CASTPGQGGQPQHF.

This chain uses TRBV3-1 (or the pseudogene TRBV3-2) with TRBJ2-3; possibly TRBD1 for D (6 bases). CDR3 length: 14 residues. CDR1 and CDR2 from the germline V gene are LGHDT and YNNKEL (reference sequence). The V and J ends lost 9 bases and 6 bases respectively, with 19 bases between them. The DNA of the CDR3 is TGTGCCAGTAAAGGATACAGGGATAGGGATACGCAGTATTTT. Translation gives CASKGYRDRDTQYF.

DNA for the CDR3: TGTGCCACCAGTGATTTGGGGCAAGGGGCCACCGGGGAGCTGTTTTTT. This codes for CATSDLGQGATGELFF. This chain joins TRBV24-1 and TRBJ2-2; D may be TRBD1 (5 bases). CDR3 length: 16 residues. Germline V gene sequence: CDR1 KGHDR, CDR2 SFDVKD. With 0 bases removed from V and 4 bases from J, the gap between germline ends came to 11 bases.

The chain uses TRBV30 and TRBJ1-2; D possibly corresponds to TRBD1 (5 bases). This CDR3 spans 14 amino acids. V was shortened by 3 bases and J by 6 bases, with 17 bases between the two germline ends. The germline V gene encodes CDR1 GTSNPN and CDR2 SVGIG (reference sequence). This CDR3 is CAWRRDSITNGYTF. The DNA for the CDR3 is TGTGCCTGGAGGCGGGACTCGATTACGAATGGCTACACCTTC.

The chain carries TRBV6-5 and TRBJ1-2; a weak D match, TRBD1 (6 bases). This CDR3 has 12 residues. Germline V lookup: CDR1 MNHEY, CDR2 SVGAGI. V lost 6 bases and J lost 3, with 8 bases in between. Here the CDR3 DNA reads TGTGCCAGCAGGAAGGGGGACTATGGCTACACCTTC. It is translated as CASRKGDYGYTF.

CDR3 residues: CSASSPRGRRETQYF. CDR3 coding DNA: TGCAGTGCTAGTTCCCCCCGTGGGCGCCGGGAGACCCAGTACTTC. The chain links TRBV20-1 to TRBJ2-5; D is uncertain. CDR1 and CDR2 from the germline V gene are DFQATT and SNEGSKA (reference sequence). The V end was cut by 3 bases, the J end by 5 bases, with 19 bases between. The CDR3 is made up of 15 amino acids.

This rearrangement joins TRBV10-3 to TRBJ2-2; no clear D gene. Germline V lookup: CDR1 ENHRY, CDR2 SYGVKD. V gave up 0 bases and J gave up 2 bases, with 7 bases separating them. The CDR3 totals 15 residues. CDR3 sequence (DNA): TGTGCCATCAGTGAGTCTCTAGGAAACACCGGGGAGCTGTTTTTT. Amino acids: CAISESLGNTGELFF.

DNA for the CDR3: TGTGCCAGCAGTGGACAGGCCAATCAGCCCCAGCATTTT. Residues: CASSGQANQPQHF. The chain employs TRBV2 and TRBJ1-5; TRBD1 might be the D (6 bases). The CDR3 length is 13 residues. Trimming stripped 4 bases from V and 3 bases from J, with 7 bases between. Germline assignment: CDR1 SNHLY and CDR2 FYNNEI.

V and J are TRBV7-9 and TRBJ1-1, with a weak D call TRBD1 (5 bases). The CDR3 has 14 residues. V shed 6 bases and J shed 8 bases, with 19 bases lying between them. The V gene's germline CDR1 is SEHNR and CDR2 FQNEAQ (reference sequence). DNA for the CDR3: TGTGCCAGCAGTAGAGGTATTCGTGCAGGGGAAGCTTTCTTT. This sequence encodes CASSRGIRAGEAFF.

V is TRBV29-1 and J is TRBJ2-7; D not certain. V was clipped by 7 bases and J by 3 bases, with 10 bases between them. CDR1 is SQVTM and CDR2 is ANQGSEA in the germline V gene. This CDR3 has 11 amino acids. CDR3 DNA: TGCAGCGGCCTGAACAACTACGAGCAGTACTTC. It specifies CSGLNNYEQYF.

The rearrangement uses TRBV12-3 or TRBV12-4 and TRBJ2-7; 8 nucleotides match TRBD2. CDR3 size: 12 residues. Trimming took 9 bases from V and 0 from J; bases not matched to a gene: 1. For the CDR3, the DNA is TGTGCCAGTAGCGGGAACTCCTACGAGCAGTACTTC. Amino acids: CASSGNSYEQYF.

This clone has at least ten counts. The genes are TRBV12-5 and TRBJ1-5; 11 nucleotides match TRBD1. The CDR3 covers 14 residues. Germline trimming cut 4 bases from V and 7 bases from J; bases unmatched to any gene: 3. The germline V gene has CDR1 LGHNT and CDR2 FRNRAP. This chain's CDR3 is CASGSGQGEQPQHF. CDR3 DNA sequence: TGTGCTAGTGGTTCGGGACAGGGGGAGCAGCCCCAGCATTTT.

The chain carries TRBV11-2 and TRBJ2-7; the D is unclear. V lost 0 bases and J lost 4, with 10 bases in between. The CDR3 consists of 14 residues. Germline V gene data show CDR1 as SGHAT and CDR2 as FQNNGV. CDR3 sequence (DNA): TGTGCCAGCAGCTTAGAGAGGATCCCGTACGAGCAGTACTTC. As protein: CASSLERIPYEQYF.

The chain is built from TRBV6-6 and TRBJ1-2; 10 bases fit TRBD1. The CDR3 covers 15 residues. The trim removed 2 bases at V and 4 bases at J, leaving 4 bases unmatched. Germline V gene data show CDR1 as MNHNY and CDR2 as SVGAGI (reference sequence). The CDR3 nucleotides are TGTGCCAGCAGTTACGAGGGACAGGGGACCTATGGCTACACCTTC. This gives the protein CASSYEGQGTYGYTF.

This clone came up a few times. The chain links TRBV21-1 to TRBJ2-7; the table's D call of TRBD1 was not tested on the DNA. TRBV21-1 is given as a pseudogene. The CDR3 covers 15 residues. CDR3 bases: TGTGCCAGCAGCAGTCGGGACAGGGGGCTCTACGAGCAGTACGTC. Translation: CASSSRDRGLYEQYV.